One TCR beta chain is described in this entry. Germline V gene data show CDR1 as SGHAT and CDR2 as FQNNGV. V was pared by 3 bases and J by 0 bases, with 2 bases between. This CDR3 spans 12 amino acids. This record belongs to a study of T cell responses to AZD1222 COVID-19 vaccine. Sequencing was performed with immunoSEQ multiplex PCR; in TCRdb, only in-frame clones are kept and a portion is missing. This table holds 140,000 or so clones, 88% found once. This receptor was taken from an adult who received the MenACWY meningococcal vaccine as a control. Specimen: peripheral blood, collected 28 days after the second dose of the MenACWY control vaccine. The rearrangement uses TRBV11-2 and TRBJ1-1; D gene uncertain. CDR3 in amino acids: CASSFMNTEAFF. The DNA for the CDR3 is TGTGCCAGCAGCTTTATGAACACTGAAGCTTTCTTT.